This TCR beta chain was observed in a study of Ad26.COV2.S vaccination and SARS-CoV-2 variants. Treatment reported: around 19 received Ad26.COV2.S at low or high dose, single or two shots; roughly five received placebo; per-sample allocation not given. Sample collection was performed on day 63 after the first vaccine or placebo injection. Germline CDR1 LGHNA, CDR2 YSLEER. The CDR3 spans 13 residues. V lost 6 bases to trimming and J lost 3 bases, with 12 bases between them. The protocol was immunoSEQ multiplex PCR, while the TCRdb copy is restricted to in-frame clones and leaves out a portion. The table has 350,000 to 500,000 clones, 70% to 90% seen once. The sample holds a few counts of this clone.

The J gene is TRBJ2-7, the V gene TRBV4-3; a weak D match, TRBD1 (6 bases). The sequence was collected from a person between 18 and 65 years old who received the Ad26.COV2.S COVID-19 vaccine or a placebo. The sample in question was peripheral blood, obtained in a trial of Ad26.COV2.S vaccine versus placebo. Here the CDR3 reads CASSPGHNYEQYF. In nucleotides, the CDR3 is TGCGCCAGCAGTCCGGGACACAACTACGAGCAGTACTTC.